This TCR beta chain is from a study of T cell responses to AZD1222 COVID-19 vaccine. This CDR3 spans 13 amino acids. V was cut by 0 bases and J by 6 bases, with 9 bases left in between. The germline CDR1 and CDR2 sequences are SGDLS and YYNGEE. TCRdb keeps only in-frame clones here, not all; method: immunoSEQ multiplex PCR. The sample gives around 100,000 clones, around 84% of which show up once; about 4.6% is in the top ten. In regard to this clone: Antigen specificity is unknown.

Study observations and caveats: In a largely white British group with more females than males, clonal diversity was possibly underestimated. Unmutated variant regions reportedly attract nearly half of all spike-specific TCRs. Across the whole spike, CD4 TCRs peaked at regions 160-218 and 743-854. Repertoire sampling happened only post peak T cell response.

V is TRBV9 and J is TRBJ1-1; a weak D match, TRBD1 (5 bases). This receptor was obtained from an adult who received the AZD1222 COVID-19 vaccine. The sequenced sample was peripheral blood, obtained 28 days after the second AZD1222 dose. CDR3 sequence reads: CASSVVSGAEAFF. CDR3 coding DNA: TGTGCCAGCAGCGTAGTTTCGGGGGCTGAAGCTTTCTTT.